This TCR beta chain was identified during a study of CD8 T cells in ankylosing spondylitis. Study-wide results and caveats: Ankylosing spondylitis blood seemed to carry a telltale TCR beta motif made of eight highly homologous variants. Some of these motif variants have turned up before, in reports on reactive arthritis synovial fluid and blood. CD8+ by phenotype, disease-linked clones were relatively rare in peripheral blood. Enrichment of disease-linked clones was reportedly significant in matched ankylosing spondylitis synovial fluid.

Trimming left V 3 bases short and J 6 bases short, with 15 bases between. From germline, CDR1 is SEHNR and CDR2 FQNEAQ (reference sequence). The CDR3 is 15 residues long. Each TCR beta library was made by quantitative 5'-RACE that incorporated molecular barcodes. TCRdb reprocessed the 5' RACE reads with MiXCR, giving one entry per CDR3 protein. Of fewer than 400,000 distinct CDR3 sequences detected, roughly 8% appear once; the ten largest clones hold roughly 15%. This clonotype was observed at least ten times. Its matching antigen is unknown. V usage is TRBV7-9 and J usage is TRBJ1-3, with D possibly TRBD1 on 5 matching bases. The sequenced sample was blood, either unsorted or a sorted T cell fraction (not recorded which). This TCR was recovered from a male donor with ankylosing spondylitis. Written as DNA, the CDR3 is TGTGCCAGCAGCTTGGATTACAGGAAAAAAAACACCATATATTTT. Protein product: CASSLDYRKKNTIYF.